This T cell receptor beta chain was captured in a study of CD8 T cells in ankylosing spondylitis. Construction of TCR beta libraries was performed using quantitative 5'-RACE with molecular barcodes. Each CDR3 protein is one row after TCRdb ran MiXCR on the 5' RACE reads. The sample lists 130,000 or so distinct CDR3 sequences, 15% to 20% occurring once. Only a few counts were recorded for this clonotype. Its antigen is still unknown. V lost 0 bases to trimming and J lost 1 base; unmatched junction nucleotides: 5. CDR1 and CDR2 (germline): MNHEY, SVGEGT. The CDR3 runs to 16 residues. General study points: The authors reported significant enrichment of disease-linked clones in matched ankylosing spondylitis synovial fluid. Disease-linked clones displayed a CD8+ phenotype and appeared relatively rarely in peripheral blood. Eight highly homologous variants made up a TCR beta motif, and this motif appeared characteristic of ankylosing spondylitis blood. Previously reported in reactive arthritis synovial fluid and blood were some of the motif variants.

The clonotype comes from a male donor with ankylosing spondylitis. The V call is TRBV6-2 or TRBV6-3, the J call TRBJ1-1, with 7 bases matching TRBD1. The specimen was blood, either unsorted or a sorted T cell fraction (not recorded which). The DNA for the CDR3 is TGTGCCAGCAGTTACTCGATGTCAGGGGGGAACACTGAAGCTTTCTTT. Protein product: CASSYSMSGGNTEAFF.